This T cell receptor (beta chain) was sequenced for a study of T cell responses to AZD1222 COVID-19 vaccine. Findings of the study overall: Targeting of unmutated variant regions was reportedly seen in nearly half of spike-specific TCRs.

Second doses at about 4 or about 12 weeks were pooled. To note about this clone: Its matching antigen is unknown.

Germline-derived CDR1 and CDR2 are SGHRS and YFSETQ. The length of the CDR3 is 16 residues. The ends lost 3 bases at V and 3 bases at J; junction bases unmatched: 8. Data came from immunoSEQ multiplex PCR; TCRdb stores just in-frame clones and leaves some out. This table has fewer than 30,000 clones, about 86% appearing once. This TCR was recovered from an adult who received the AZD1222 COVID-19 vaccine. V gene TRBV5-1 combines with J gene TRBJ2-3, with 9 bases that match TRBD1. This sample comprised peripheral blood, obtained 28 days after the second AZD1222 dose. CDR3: CASSSPQGAPTDTQYF. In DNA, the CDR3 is TGCGCCAGCAGCTCGCCACAGGGGGCGCCGACAGATACGCAGTATTTT.